One T cell receptor beta chain is described in this entry. The antigen it recognizes is unknown. Base qualities are missing; no much larger clone stands one base away. Library preparation employed 5' RACE. Instrument used: Illumina HiSeq 2500. A second PCR of roughly 6 to 12 cycles was run with a J-beta primer mix and a sample-barcoded 5' primer. A template-switch 5' adaptor carrying 12 random nucleotides introduced a unique molecular identifier onto each TCR beta cDNA molecule. Each sample yielded at least 2.5 million CDR3-containing paired-end reads. All of the RNA was converted into first-strand cDNA using the Mint cDNA synthesis kit, with a TRBC-specific oligonucleotide serving as the primer. All cDNA was treated with uracil-DNA glycosylase and then went through a first 18-cycle PCR with the universal primers M1SS and BC2_uni_R. In the source study's methods: Each sample was normalized by randomly selecting 1 million high-quality reads, each carrying a distinct molecular identifier. Reads sharing molecular identifiers were discarded rather than binned into consensus sequences. MiTCR, with a Q25 quality threshold and the strictest error-elimination algorithm, was used for CDR3 identification, clonotype clustering and error correction. A nonparametric unseen species model with Euler transformation was used to estimate a lower bound on total TCR beta diversity. Using fastp trimming at Q25 and MiXCR clonotype assembly, TCRdb reanalyzed the public sequencing data and kept in-frame beta chains. Every distinct CDR3 protein forms one entry, paired with its most common genes and DNA. V and J calls and clone size were set by TCRdb, not the authors. The sample table contains about 1.8 million distinct CDR3 sequences; only one count was recorded for approximately 50% of them. The ten most abundant clones make up approximately 2.1% of the sample.

The data stem from a study of blood T cells in healthy people across ages (dated by TCRdb to about 2015). At the level of the whole study: Template switching captured roughly one uniquely barcoded TCR beta cDNA molecule per two T cells in model experiments. Donors were grouped into four age groups: young (average roughly 15 years), middle-aged (around 39), aged (roughly 62) and long-lived (approximately 78). To track age-related changes in TCR beta repertoire diversity, the study relied on deep sequencing normalized with unique cDNA molecular identifiers. The study analyzed two additional independent replicas of 1 million unique cDNA reads from the same blood draw for two donors, one aged 18 to 30 and one aged 80 or older. Donors of different ages were randomly distributed across sequencing lanes to avoid experimental bias.

Based on the germline V gene (reference sequence), the CDR1 and CDR2 sequences are DFQATT and SNEGSKA. The CDR3 starts with the cysteine, ends with the phenylalanine, and has 16 residues. Only the CDR3 DNA stays, 48 bases, in frame from base 1. Trimming removed 0 bases from V and 4 bases from J, leaving 18 bases between the germline ends. Study-level results and caveats: Bulk unsorted PBMC profiling prevented conclusive comparison of naive and antigen-experienced compartments. Because the CMV infection status of the donors was unknown, age-related changes in expanded clonotypes may potentially have been confounded. Compared with the aged group, the long-lived group had more naive CD4+ T cells, fewer expanded clones and increased TCR diversity, suggesting age selection. There was a strong correlation between observed TCR beta diversity and the percentage of naive T cells measured by flow cytometry. As age increased, observed TCR beta diversity per million T cells dropped in a roughly linear way, and a significant reduction was already evident by age 40. Estimates of total diversity based on one million sequenced T cells were considered lower bounds and underestimates.

The donors were about 40 Caucasian individuals from Russia, aged roughly 6 to 90 years, who were systemically healthy. Each donor gave about 9.7 milliliters of peripheral blood, drawn into EDTA-treated Vacutainer tubes. PBMCs were isolated by Ficoll-Paque density-gradient centrifugation, with at least 7 million obtained per sample. Total RNA was extracted from PBMCs with Trizol reagent, with at least 5 micrograms obtained per sample. For every donor, an aliquot of PBMCs went through flow cytometry to measure the percentages of naive CD45RAhigh/CD27high T cells. Sequencing used blood. The origin of this receptor is a woman between 40 and 55 years old in good health. This chain joins TRBV20-1 to TRBJ2-5; a confident D gene designation cannot be given. This receptor carries the CDR3 CSARDPEPKLRETQYF. Read as DNA, the sequence is TGCAGTGCTAGAGATCCGGAGCCAAAACTTCGAGAGACCCAGTACTTC.